The 5 T cell receptor beta chains listed next were all sequenced from one sample in a study of siplizumab effects on memory and regulatory T cells (dated 2019 in TCRdb). Libraries came from the immunoSEQ multiplex PCR assay. Entries here come from immuneACCESS through TCRdb and include only in-frame sequences with V and J called. Some clones fail to appear in such tables; in the studies checked, an unresolved V gene covers under half of the shortfall, and the cause of the remainder is unknown. The sample table lists 94,000 or so clones, roughly 96% of them with a count of one. The ten biggest clones cover less than 0.035% of the sample. The sample consisted of naive CD4+ T cells sorted from blood. Read against the paper, the sample's cell subset or site label means: unstimulated naive T cells. The receptors here all came from a human donor in good health.

The chain joins TRBV19 to TRBJ1-6; 7 nucleotides align to TRBD1. There are 15 residues in the CDR3. Germline assignment: CDR1 LNHDA and CDR2 SQIVND (reference sequence). J was trimmed by 7 bases and V by 4 bases; bases with no gene match: 7. CDR3 loop: CASSRGTEINSPLHF. The CDR3, as DNA: TGTGCCAGTAGTAGGGGGACAGAAATAAATTCACCCCTCCACTTT.

The CDR3 is CASSPRDSPERTEAFF. The CDR3 DNA follows: TGTGCCAGCTCACCACGGGACAGCCCGGAACGGACTGAAGCTTTCTTT. The chain couples TRBV18 to TRBJ1-1; 7 bases agree with TRBD1. Trimming at V came to 1 base and at J to 5 bases, leaving 10 bases not matched to a gene. The CDR3 is made up of 16 amino acids. Germline assignment: CDR1 KGHSH and CDR2 LQKENI.

The sample holds one count of this clone. V and J are TRBV4-1 and TRBJ2-5; the match to TRBD2 covers 11 bases. CDR1 is MGHRA and CDR2 is YSYEKL in the germline V gene. V dropped 3 bases and J dropped 7; count of bases not matched to a gene: 7. This CDR3 has 15 amino acids. The CDR3 is CASSQATSGVLTQYF. In nucleotides, the CDR3 is TGCGCCAGCAGCCAGGCGACTAGCGGGGTCTTGACCCAGTACTTC.

The chain employs TRBV6-1 and TRBJ2-7; no firm D call. Trimming took 6 bases from V and 2 from J, leaving 14 bases between them. This CDR3 spans 14 amino acids. Per germline, CDR1 MNHNS and CDR2 SASEGT. The CDR3 region has the DNA TGTGCCAGCAGCCGAGCGCCAAGTCCCTACGAGCAGTACTTC. Translation gives CASSRAPSPYEQYF.

The chain joins TRBV7-8 to TRBJ2-7; possibly TRBD1 or TRBD2 for D (5 bases each). This CDR3 spans 14 amino acids. V was trimmed by 5 bases and J by 1 base, leaving 12 bases between them. Looked up from germline, CDR1 is SGHVS and CDR2 is FQNEAQ. Here the CDR3 DNA reads TGTGCCAGCAGCCTATCCGGGGCGTCCTACGAGCAGTACTTC. It specifies CASSLSGASYEQYF.